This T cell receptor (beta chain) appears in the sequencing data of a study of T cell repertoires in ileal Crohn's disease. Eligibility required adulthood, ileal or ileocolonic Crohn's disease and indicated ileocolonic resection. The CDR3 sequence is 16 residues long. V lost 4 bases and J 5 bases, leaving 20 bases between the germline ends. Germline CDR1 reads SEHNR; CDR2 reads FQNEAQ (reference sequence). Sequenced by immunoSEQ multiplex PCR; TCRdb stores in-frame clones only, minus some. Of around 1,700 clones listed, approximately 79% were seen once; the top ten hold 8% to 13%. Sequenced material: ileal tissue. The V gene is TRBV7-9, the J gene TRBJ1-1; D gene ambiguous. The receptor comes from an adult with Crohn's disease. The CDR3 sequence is CASSSPPEGLGTEAFF. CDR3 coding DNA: TGTGCCAGCAGCTCCCCCCCCGAAGGACTTGGGACTGAAGCTTTCTTT.